These T cell receptor beta chains were read from a single sample in a study of identical twins. TCRdb analysed the 5' RACE reads with MiXCR anew, one entry per CDR3 protein. The sample has fewer than 900,000 distinct CDR3 sequences, over 15% seen once; the top ten hold 13%. These data are also associated with another study on T cells expressing NK-cell markers.

What was sequenced was PBMCs. The receptor source for this set is a woman aged 18-29 years in good health. Each CDR3 is given with its conserved first and last residue. A D gene is named only where the DNA matches it firmly. Size values are once, few and many counts, or a class for expanded clones, and some rows have none.

- | many | TRBJ1-2 | TRBV7-8 | CASSLVARVGYTF | TGTGCCAGCAGCTTAGTAGCGCGGGTCGGCTACACCTTC
- | - | TRBJ1-1 | TRBV7-2 | CASSYRPNTEAFF | TGTGCCAGCAGCTACAGACCGAACACTGAAGCTTTCTTT
- | - | TRBJ2-1 | TRBV12-3/TRBV12-4 | CASSLDLEQFF | TGTGCCAGCAGTTTGGACCTTGAGCAGTTCTTC
- | - | TRBJ1-6 | TRBV20-1 | CSARDNNSPLHF | TGCAGTGCTAGGGATAACAATTCACCCCTCCACTTT
- | - | TRBJ1-2 | TRBV20-1 | CSAATHHRSAANYGYTF | TGCAGTGCCGCGACCCACCACCGGTCTGCTGCTAACTATGGCTACACCTTC
- | - | TRBJ2-1 | TRBV7-9 | CASSLGETRGDGDEQFF | TGTGCCAGCAGCTTAGGGGAGACTAGAGGGGACGGGGATGAGCAGTTCTTC
TRBD1 | many | TRBJ1-6 | TRBV4-3 | CASSSQGGYNSPLHF | TGCGCCAGCAGCTCACAGGGGGGCTATAATTCACCCCTCCACTTT
- | few | TRBJ1-1 | TRBV6-6 | CASSGALEAFF | TGTGCCAGCAGTGGGGCATTAGAAGCTTTCTTT
TRBD1 | few | TRBJ1-5 | TRBV10-2 | CASTVSTGGDQPQHF | TGCGCCAGCACGGTCTCGACAGGGGGGGATCAGCCCCAGCATTTT
- | - | TRBJ1-2 | TRBV27 | CASSFGASKGYTF | TGTGCCAGCAGTTTCGGGGCGTCGAAAGGCTACACCTTC
TRBD1 | few | TRBJ2-1 | TRBV29-1 | CSVEDLDRAKYNEQFF | TGCAGCGTTGAAGACCTGGACAGGGCCAAATACAATGAGCAGTTCTTC
- | few | TRBJ2-7 | TRBV18 | CASSPLGSGTYEQYF | TGTGCCAGCTCACCACTAGGATCTGGGACCTACGAGCAGTACTTC
- | few | TRBJ2-1 | TRBV19 | CASSDDYNEQFF | TGTGCCAGTAGTGATGACTACAATGAGCAGTTCTTC
- | few | TRBJ1-2 | TRBV20-1 | CSAPTENYGYTF | TGCAGTGCTCCGACAGAGAACTATGGCTACACCTTC
- | - | TRBJ2-2 | TRBV10-3 | CAISDLPGLRTGELFF | TGTGCCATCAGTGATCTACCGGGACTGCGGACCGGGGAGCTGTTTTTT